The rows below give T cell receptor beta chains drawn from one sample of a study of T cell responses to AZD1222 COVID-19 vaccine. Libraries were prepared by immunoSEQ multiplex PCR; TCRdb keeps only in-frame clonotypes and omits some of them. In the table there are approximately 170,000 clones, 80% to 90% of which are singletons. The sequences come from peripheral blood, collected on day 0 of AZD1222 vaccination. The receptor source for this set is an adult in good health. CDR3s include the opening cysteine and the closing phenylalanine or tryptophan. D genes are given only for firm matches. Clone sizes are given selectively: once, few, many, or a class where the clone is expanded.

CATKGGGAANEKLFF	TGTGCCACCAAGGGAGGGGGCGCAGCTAATGAAAAACTGTTTTTT	TRBD1	TRBV5-6	TRBJ1-4	-
CASSLQRQVRGHGYTF	TGTGCCAGCAGCTTGCAAAGACAGGTCCGTGGACATGGCTACACCTTC	-	TRBV7-8	TRBJ1-2	-
CASSLHSNQPQHF	TGTGCCAGCAGTCTTCATTCTAATCAGCCCCAGCATTTT	-	TRBV6-5	TRBJ1-5	-
CASSRNRDSDSNQPQHF	TGTGCCAGCAGCCGAAACCGGGACAGCGATAGCAATCAGCCCCAGCATTTT	TRBD1	TRBV4-2	TRBJ1-5	-
CASSPVATYSTDTQYF	TGTGCCAGCAGCCCAGTGGCTACCTATAGCACAGATACGCAGTATTTT	-	TRBV7-2	TRBJ2-3	-
CATRDRENTEAFF	TGTGCCACTAGGGACAGGGAGAACACTGAAGCTTTCTTT	TRBD1	TRBV24-1	TRBJ1-1	-
CAWSDPTGFYSNQPQHF	TGTGCCTGGAGTGACCCGACCGGCTTCTATAGCAATCAGCCCCAGCATTTT	-	TRBV30	TRBJ1-5	-
CASSPDRLETQYF	TGTGCCAGCTCACCAGACAGGTTAGAGACCCAGTACTTC	-	TRBV18	TRBJ2-5	-
CASSLGTSGQETQYF	TGTGCCAGCAGCTTAGGGACTAGCGGACAAGAGACCCAGTACTTC	TRBD2	TRBV11-2	TRBJ2-5	-
CASSLVGTSGGPDTGELFF	TGTGCCAGCAGCTTAGTGGGGACTAGCGGGGGGCCTGACACCGGGGAGCTGTTTTTT	TRBD2	TRBV7-8	TRBJ2-2	-
CASSEGGLSPLHF	TGTGCCAGCAGTGAAGGCGGTTTGTCACCCCTCCACTTT	-	TRBV25-1	TRBJ1-6	-
CASSPVEGALSGNTIYF	TGTGCCAGCTCACCCGTTGAGGGGGCTCTCTCTGGAAACACCATATATTTT	TRBD1	TRBV18	TRBJ1-3	once
CASRAAQGVGELFF	TGTGCCAGCAGAGCAGCGCAGGGGGTCGGGGAGCTGTTTTTT	TRBD1	TRBV6-6	TRBJ2-2	-
CAISDFDGGGGGTEAFF	TGTGCCATCAGCGACTTCGACGGGGGGGGCGGAGGCACTGAAGCTTTCTTT	-	TRBV10-3	TRBJ1-1	-
CASSRSGPEQFF	TGTGCCAGCAGCAGATCCGGGCCTGAGCAGTTCTTC	-	TRBV5-6	TRBJ2-1	-
CASSPTDTQYF	TGTGCCAGCTCCCCCACAGATACGCAGTATTTT	-	TRBV18	TRBJ2-3	-
CSVVSYNRTDTQYF	TGCAGCGTTGTTAGCTATAACCGCACAGATACGCAGTATTTT	-	TRBV29-1	TRBJ2-3	-
CASSLEVAGGLSHNEQFF	TGTGCTAGCAGCTTAGAGGTAGCGGGGGGTTTGTCCCACAATGAGCAGTTCTTC	TRBD2	TRBV7-7	TRBJ2-1	-
CASSVVDSLDGYTF	TGTGCCAGCAGCGTAGTGGACAGCCTCGATGGCTACACCTTC	-	TRBV9	TRBJ1-2	-
CASSLAWSRDRASSGANVLTF	TGTGCCAGCAGCTTAGCTTGGAGTCGGGACAGGGCTTCCTCTGGGGCCAACGTCCTGACTTTC	TRBD1	TRBV7-2	TRBJ2-6	-
CASSLQGGLETQYF	TGTGCCAGCAGCCTACAGGGGGGCCTGGAGACCCAGTACTTC	TRBD1	TRBV7-2	TRBJ2-5	-
CASSAYRGNTEAFF	TGCGCCAGCAGCGCTTACAGGGGGAACACTGAAGCTTTCTTT	TRBD1	TRBV4-1	TRBJ1-1	-
CATSDSREILNGYTF	TGTGCCACCAGTGATTCGAGAGAGATACTTAATGGCTACACCTTC	-	TRBV24-1	TRBJ1-2	-
CASSFGRADGYTF	TGTGCCAGCAGTTTTGGGAGGGCGGATGGCTACACCTTC	-	TRBV28	TRBJ1-2	-
CASRGRGTDTQYF	TGTGCCAGCAGAGGGAGGGGCACAGATACGCAGTATTTT	TRBD2	TRBV27	TRBJ2-3	-
CASSRTNTGELFF	TGCGCCAGCAGTCGAACGAACACCGGGGAGCTGTTTTTT	-	TRBV10-1	TRBJ2-2	-
CASSLGQGGIEKLFF	TGTGCCAGCAGTTTGGGGCAGGGGGGGATTGAAAAACTGTTTTTT	TRBD1	TRBV27	TRBJ1-4	-
CASSRGQGGRETQYF	TGTGCCAGCAGTCGCGGACAGGGGGGGAGGGAGACCCAGTACTTC	TRBD1	TRBV6-5	TRBJ2-5	-
CSVGAGLDWVISYNEQFF	TGCAGCGTCGGGGCCGGACTGGACTGGGTGATTTCCTACAATGAGCAGTTCTTC	-	TRBV29-1	TRBJ2-1	-
CASSYPTLITDTQYF	TGTGCCAGCAGTTATCCCACGCTTATCACAGATACGCAGTATTTT	-	TRBV6-2/TRBV6-3	TRBJ2-3	-
CASGVGVAGNTDTQYF	TGTGCCAGCGGCGTTGGGGTAGCGGGGAACACAGATACGCAGTATTTT	TRBD2	TRBV2	TRBJ2-3	once
CASSDGTGLNTGELFF	TGTGCCAGCAGTGACGGGACAGGGCTGAACACCGGGGAGCTGTTTTTT	TRBD1	TRBV6-4	TRBJ2-2	-
CASSPGEAGNTIYF	TGCGCCAGCAGCCCCGGGGAGGCTGGAAACACCATATATTTT	-	TRBV4-1	TRBJ1-3	-
CASSVGPRLPQHF	TGTGCCAGCAGTGTAGGGCCGAGATTGCCCCAGCATTTT	-	TRBV2	TRBJ1-5	once
CASSSGQEGNTEAFF	TGCGCCAGCAGCTCCGGACAGGAGGGGAACACTGAAGCTTTCTTT	TRBD1	TRBV5-1	TRBJ1-1	-
CASSQSYNEQFF	TGCGCCAGCAGCCAATCCTACAATGAGCAGTTCTTC	-	TRBV5-1	TRBJ2-1	-
CASSRSKGQETQYF	TGTGCCAGTAGTAGGTCGAAAGGTCAAGAGACCCAGTACTTC	-	TRBV19	TRBJ2-5	-